The 16 T cell receptor beta chains presented below share a single source sample, sequenced in a study of identical twins. TCRdb re-analysed the 5' RACE reads in MiXCR, keeping a single row per CDR3 protein. The sample comprises 500,000 to 550,000 distinct CDR3 sequences, roughly a fifth of which are singletons, and approximately 0.95% rests with the top ten. Separately, the same data were catalogued under a study of T cells expressing NK-cell markers.

Specimen: CD4+ T cells sorted from blood. These receptors all stem from a woman between 18 and 30 years old in good health.

V and J are TRBV11-2 and TRBJ2-1; 10 nucleotides match TRBD2. The junction had 11 bases not matched to a gene; V was cut back by 3 bases and J by 0 bases. Germline V gene sequence: CDR1 SGHAT, CDR2 FQNNGV. The CDR3 has 19 amino acids. The CDR3 loop reads CASSLVIAGGVSSYNEQFF. DNA for the CDR3: TGTGCCAGCAGCTTGGTAATAGCGGGGGGCGTTAGCTCCTACAATGAGCAGTTCTTC.

The chain couples TRBV7-9 to TRBJ2-3; 7 bases map to TRBD2. Germline loops: CDR1 SEHNR, CDR2 FQNEAQ (reference sequence). V lost 4 bases and J lost 0; bases outside the gene matches: 10. The CDR3 contains 17 residues. The CDR3 DNA sequence: TGTGCCAGCAGCTCTGCCCAGCGGGGCCCTAGCACAGATACGCAGTATTTT. This gives the protein CASSSAQRGPSTDTQYF.

The rearrangement uses TRBV9 and TRBJ2-1; D remains unclear. The V gene lost 2 bases and the J gene lost 6 bases, with 12 bases spanning the gap. The CDR3 is 14 amino acids. Germline loops: CDR1 SGDLS, CDR2 YYNGEE. CDR3 residues: CASSVPNMVNEQFF. The CDR3 DNA reads TGTGCCAGCAGCGTCCCTAATATGGTCAATGAGCAGTTCTTC.

A few counts support this clonotype. The V call is TRBV4-3, the J call TRBJ2-7, with 8 bases identical to TRBD1. Germline trimming cut 5 bases from V and 6 bases from J; bases unmatched to any gene: 12. CDR3 length: 15 residues. CDR1 is LGHNA and CDR2 is YSLEER in the germline V gene. CDR3 bases: TGCGCCAGCAGCTCCTCCCTAGGACAGGGTGGCGAGCAGTACTTC. This sequence encodes CASSSSLGQGGEQYF.

The V gene is TRBV20-1, the J gene TRBJ2-5; D call uncertain. The CDR3 runs to 15 residues. V gave up 1 base and J gave up 5 bases, with 17 bases separating them. Germline assignment: CDR1 DFQATT and CDR2 SNEGSKA (reference sequence). The CDR3 nucleotides are TGCAGTGCTAGAGCCCCCGGCAGGTGGAGCGAGACCCAGTACTTC. As protein: CSARAPGRWSETQYF.

This chain connects TRBV20-1 to TRBJ2-1, with D hard to call. Between the trimmed V and J ends, which lost 2 bases and 5 bases, there was a span of 7 bases. The germline CDR1 and CDR2 sequences are DFQATT and SNEGSKA (reference sequence). The CDR3 has 12 amino acids. Here the CDR3 DNA reads TGCAGTGCTAGATGGTCCCACAATGAGCAGTTCTTC. This translates into CSARWSHNEQFF.

V and J are TRBV15 and TRBJ2-7; 9 bases match TRBD1. Germline V lookup: CDR1 LNHNV, CDR2 YYDKDF (reference sequence). The CDR3 loop spans 14 amino acids. V lost 4 bases, J lost 3 bases, and 4 bases stayed unmatched. The CDR3 protein is CATSKGQGSYEQYF. The DNA for the CDR3 is TGTGCCACCAGCAAAGGACAGGGGAGCTACGAGCAGTACTTC.

This clonotype was seen a few times. The gene calls are TRBV5-8 and TRBJ2-3; D is perhaps TRBD1 or TRBD2 (5 bases each). CDR3 length: 15 amino acids. Germline V CDR1 and CDR2: SGHTS, YDEGEE. V lost 1 base to trimming and J lost 2 bases, with 11 bases between them. CDR3 sequence reads: CASSLITGHTDTQYF. The DNA of the CDR3 is TGTGCCAGCAGCTTGATTACGGGGCACACAGATACGCAGTATTTT. The entire variable domain, with the rest obtained from reference TRBV5-8 and TRBJ2-3, is as follows: EAGVTQSPTHLIKTRGQQATLRCSPISGHTSVYWYQQALGLGLQFLLWYDEGEERNRGNFPPRFSGRQFPNYSSELNVNALELEDSALYLCASSLITGHTDTQYFGPGTRLTVL.

The chain is built from TRBV18 and TRBJ2-1, with D perhaps given as TRBD1 or TRBD2 (6 bases each). V lost 3 bases and J lost 1, with 10 bases in between. The germline gives CDR1 KGHSH, CDR2 LQKENI. There are 15 residues in the CDR3. The CDR3 protein is CASSPGGLSYNEQFF. In DNA form, the CDR3 reads TGTGCCAGCTCACCGGGGGGCCTTTCCTACAATGAGCAGTTCTTC.

This clonotype occurred a few times. This CDR3 reads CASSFQGGYGYTF. Here the CDR3 DNA reads TGTGCCAGCAGCTTCCAAGGCGGCTATGGCTACACCTTC. This sequence joins TRBV5-6 and TRBJ1-2; no definite D call. Germline CDR1 SGHDT, CDR2 YYEEEE. The CDR3 is 13 amino acids. V lost 2 bases and J lost 4, with 9 bases in between.

The J gene is TRBJ2-1, the V gene TRBV11-2; D may be TRBD1 (6 bases). The V gene's germline CDR1 is SGHAT and CDR2 FQNNGV. V was pared by 11 bases and J by 0 bases, with 14 bases between. The CDR3 totals 14 residues. CDR3 sequence reads: CAGSQGSSYNEQFF. In DNA, the CDR3 is TGTGCCGGAAGCCAGGGGAGCTCCTACAATGAGCAGTTCTTC.

This clonotype was seen only a few times. The V call is TRBV6-5, the J call TRBJ2-2; D is possibly TRBD2 (6 bases). The CDR3 totals 11 residues. Trimming pared 7 bases from V and 13 bases from J, leaving 13 bases between. CDR1 and CDR2 from the germline V gene are MNHEY and SVGAGI. CDR3: CASTGTLGLFF. CDR3 in DNA: TGTGCCAGCACTGGGACTCTCGGGCTGTTTTTT.

J is TRBJ1-1 and V is TRBV7-9; weak D call: TRBD1 (5 bases). The CDR3 extends over 13 amino acids. Between the trimmed V and J ends, which lost 3 bases and 7 bases, there was a span of 12 bases. CDR1 is SEHNR and CDR2 is FQNEAQ in the germline V gene (reference sequence). CDR3 bases: TGTGCCAGCAGCTTGGTTCAGGGCCTTGAAGCTTTCTTT. It yields the protein CASSLVQGLEAFF.

This clonotype appeared a few times. J is TRBJ2-3 and V is TRBV7-6; 7 bases agree with TRBD2. Germline V gene sequence: CDR1 SGHVS, CDR2 FNYEAQ. The CDR3 length is 13 residues. After removal of 0 bases from V and 7 bases from J, the junction contained 1 base not matched to a gene. The CDR3 coding sequence is TGTGCCAGCAGCTTAGCGCGGGAGAATACGCAGTATTTT. Its translation is CASSLARENTQYF.

This clonotype was seen at least ten times. This sequence joins TRBV7-2 and TRBJ2-3; 7 nucleotides match TRBD2. The length of the CDR3 is 12 residues. J lost 8 bases, V lost 1 base, and 0 bases had no gene match. Germline V CDR1 and CDR2: SGHTA, FQGNSA. The CDR3 is CASSLERGTQYF. The CDR3, as DNA: TGTGCCAGCAGCTTAGAGCGGGGTACGCAGTATTTT. The entire variable domain, with the rest obtained from reference TRBV7-2 and TRBJ2-3, is as follows: GAGVSQSPSNKVTEKGKDVELRCDPISGHTALYWYRQSLGQGLEFLIYFQGNSAPDKSGLPSDRFSAERTGGSVSTLTIQRTQQEDSAVYLCASSLERGTQYFGPGTRLTVL.

This clonotype turned up a few times. The chain carries TRBV29-1 and TRBJ2-7, with 15 bases fitting TRBD2. The V gene end was trimmed by 7 bases and the J gene end by 7 bases; junction bases not matched to a gene: 5. The CDR3 has 13 amino acids. Germline CDR1 reads SQVTM; CDR2 reads ANQGSEA. As DNA, the CDR3 is TGCAGCGCCGAGGGACTAGCGGGAGGAGAGCAGTACTTC. Its translation is CSAEGLAGGEQYF.